The 15 T cell receptor beta chains reported below all come from one sample, sequenced in a study of blood T cell repertoires in COVID-19. The protocol was immunoSEQ multiplex PCR, while the TCRdb copy is restricted to in-frame clones and leaves out a portion. The table records 310,000 or so clones, roughly 87% of them present only once. Sample: PBMCs or T cells enriched from blood (not recorded which). These receptors all come from a woman aged 18 to 35 who had recovered from COVID-19.

The gene calls are TRBV28 and TRBJ1-5, with TRBD1 matching 7 bases. Germline V lookup: CDR1 MDHEN, CDR2 SYDVKM. V lost 2 bases, J lost 4 bases, and 14 bases stayed unmatched. This CDR3 region has 18 residues. In DNA, the CDR3 is TGTGCCAGCAGTTTACCTAGGGACAGCCCCTGGGGAAATCAGCCCCAGCATTTT. Translation gives CASSLPRDSPWGNQPQHF.

The chain employs TRBV15 and TRBJ2-3; possibly TRBD2 for D (7 bases). Germline V gene data show CDR1 as LNHNV and CDR2 as YYDKDF (reference sequence). The ends were cut back, 3 bases at V and 4 bases at J, with 14 bases in the middle. This CDR3 spans 15 amino acids. For the CDR3, the DNA is TGTGCCACCAGCAGGGGGGTAGGGGGGGCAGATACGCAGTATTTT. Protein sequence: CATSRGVGGADTQYF.

V is TRBV7-9 and J is TRBJ2-1; possible D gene TRBD1, 5 bases. Germline-derived CDR1 and CDR2 are SEHNR and FQNEAQ (reference sequence). The CDR3 is made up of 16 amino acids. V dropped 5 bases and J dropped 4 bases, with 18 bases sitting between them. CDR3 sequence: CASSPATGHPYNEQFF. The CDR3 DNA sequence: TGTGCCAGCAGCCCCGCAACAGGTCACCCTTACAATGAGCAGTTCTTC.

The gene calls are TRBV5-4 and TRBJ2-6, with D maybe TRBD1 (5 bases). Germline V CDR1 and CDR2: SGHNT, YYREEE (reference sequence). Deletions cut 3 bases from V and 0 bases from J, with 7 bases between. The CDR3 length is 15 residues. CDR3 DNA: TGTGCCAGCAGCTCCAGGGACTCTGGGGCCAACGTCCTGACTTTC. Its protein is CASSSRDSGANVLTF.

V is TRBV30 and J is TRBJ1-3; the match to TRBD1 covers 9 bases. After removal of 5 bases from V and 0 bases from J, the junction contained 2 bases not matched to a gene. The CDR3 consists of 14 residues. The germline V gene encodes CDR1 GTSNPN and CDR2 SVGIG (reference sequence). CDR3 sequence reads: CAWSTGGSGNTIYF. The CDR3 bases are TGTGCCTGGTCGACAGGGGGCTCTGGAAACACCATATATTTT.

With regard to this clone: The junction differs from germline at one of its ends, possibly a read error. The rearrangement links TRBV19 to TRBJ1-1, with 9 bases fitting TRBD1. Germline CDR1 reads LNHDA; CDR2 reads SQIVND (reference sequence). This CDR3 spans 15 amino acids. CDR3 nucleotides: TGTGCCAGTAGTAAACGGACAGGGGCGCTTCCTGAGGCTTTCTTT. This sequence encodes CASSKRTGALPEAFF.

The V and J genes are TRBV27 and TRBJ2-7; 8 nucleotides agree with TRBD1. The CDR3 runs 13 residues. Germline V gene data show CDR1 as MNHEY and CDR2 as SMNVEV (reference sequence). The V gene end was trimmed by 6 bases and the J gene end by 5 bases; junction bases not matched to a gene: 6. CDR3 sequence: CASRWAGGHEQYF. The DNA for the CDR3 is TGTGCCAGCAGATGGGCAGGGGGCCACGAGCAGTACTTC.

The J gene is TRBJ2-7, the V gene TRBV4-3, with 12 bases identical to TRBD2. The V gene end was trimmed by 4 bases and the J gene end by 1 base; junction bases not matched to a gene: 2. Germline-derived CDR1 and CDR2 are LGHNA and YSLEER. CDR3 size: 15 residues. CDR3: CASSPGLAGSYEQYF. In DNA form, the CDR3 reads TGCGCCAGCAGCCCCGGACTAGCGGGATCCTACGAGCAGTACTTC.

This chain uses TRBV7-2 with TRBJ2-5, with TRBD2 matching over 9 bases. Germline V gene lookup returns CDR1 SGHTA and CDR2 FQGNSA. CDR3 length equals 15 residues. The V gene end was trimmed by 1 base and the J gene end by 4 bases; junction bases not matched to a gene: 4. The CDR3 sequence is CASSLELAGIETQYF. CDR3 nucleotides: TGTGCCAGCAGCTTAGAACTAGCGGGTATAGAGACCCAGTACTTC.

This sequence joins TRBV5-1 and TRBJ2-2, with 15 positions matching TRBD2. V was clipped by 4 bases and J by 8 bases; unmatched bases: 12. CDR3 size: 18 residues. Germline CDR1 reads SGHRS; CDR2 reads YFSETQ. CDR3 residues: CASSSGLAGGPFPGELFF. The CDR3 bases are TGCGCCAGCAGCAGTGGACTAGCGGGAGGGCCCTTTCCGGGGGAGCTGTTTTTT.

The chain has TRBV11-3 and TRBJ2-1; TRBD1 matches 7 bases. CDR3 length: 14 residues. Germline V gene sequence: CDR1 SGHNT, CDR2 YENEEA. V gave up 5 bases and J gave up 7 bases; unmatched junction bases: 8. The CDR3 nucleotides are TGTGCCAGCAGCGCTCACCGGACAGGTAATGAGCAGTTCTTC. Its protein is CASSAHRTGNEQFF.

The rearrangement joins TRBV6-5 to TRBJ1-5; D unresolved. In germline, CDR1 is MNHEY, CDR2 SVGAGI. V lost 6 bases to trimming and J lost 6 bases, with 12 bases between them. The CDR3 has 13 amino acids. The CDR3 bases are TGTGCCAGCAGCGCTTCGAGGCTTCAGCCCCAGCATTTT. It specifies CASSASRLQPQHF.

In DNA, the CDR3 is TGTGCCAGTAGTATAGGTTTGGGGGGCACTGAAGCTTTCTTT. This gives the protein CASSIGLGGTEAFF. The rearrangement links TRBV19 to TRBJ1-1; tentatively, D is TRBD1 (5 bases). The CDR3 runs to 14 residues. Germline CDR1 is LNHDA and CDR2 is SQIVND (reference sequence). Trimming left V 1 base short and J 4 bases short, with 10 bases between.

The chain links TRBV3-1 (or the pseudogene TRBV3-2) to TRBJ1-1, with D perhaps TRBD1 (6 bases). The CDR3 is made up of 12 amino acids. Germline V gene sequence: CDR1 LGHDT, CDR2 YNNKEL (reference sequence). V lost 2 bases to trimming and J lost 9 bases, with 10 bases between them. In nucleotides, the CDR3 is TGTGCCAGCAGCCAATCGGACAGAAAAGCTTTCTTT. Protein sequence: CASSQSDRKAFF.

DNA of the CDR3: TGCAGCGTCGGGGGAGTAGGTGAAAAACTGTTTTTT. This encodes CSVGGVGEKLFF. The chain has TRBV29-1 and TRBJ1-4; a weak D match, TRBD1 (5 bases). Trimming took off 6 bases at V and 7 bases at J, with 12 bases between the two ends. Germline values: CDR1 SQVTM, CDR2 ANQGSEA. The CDR3 covers 12 residues.